Each of the 30 T cell receptor beta chains below was sequenced from the same sample in a study of cytomegalovirus exposure and HLA in healthy donors. PCR used 60 Vbeta primers and 13 Jbeta primers. Using immunoSEQ multiplex PCR, the repertoire was profiled, and TCRdb retains in-frame clones only, with some absent. The sample lists 150,000 to 200,000 clones, over 80% seen once, with about 2% in the top ten. What was sequenced was PBMCs. The source of these receptors is a human donor in good health.

The chain links TRBV27 to TRBJ1-5; TRBD1 might be the D (5 bases). Germline loops: CDR1 MNHEY, CDR2 SMNVEV (reference sequence). The CDR3 consists of 14 residues. V lost 7 bases and J 4 bases, leaving 14 bases between the germline ends. The CDR3 nucleotides read TGTGCCAGCAAAGCGTCACGACAGAATCAGCCCCAGCATTTT. This codes for CASKASRQNQPQHF.

This clone has just a few counts. The chain employs TRBV7-9 and TRBJ1-1; TRBD1 matches at 7 bases. Trimming took 7 bases from V and 4 from J; bases not matched to a gene: 6. The CDR3 consists of 13 residues. Germline CDR1 and CDR2: SEHNR and FQNEAQ (reference sequence). DNA of the CDR3: TGTGCCAGCAATGTACAGGGGTCCACTGAAGCTTTCTTT. As protein: CASNVQGSTEAFF.

The chain uses TRBV11-2 and TRBJ2-3; 9 bases agree with TRBD1. The germline CDR1 and CDR2 sequences are SGHAT and FQNNGV. This CDR3 spans 16 amino acids. V dropped 4 bases and J dropped 4; count of bases not matched to a gene: 9. In DNA, the CDR3 is TGTGCCAGCAGCTCCGGACGACAGGGGGGGCCAGATACGCAGTATTTT. This sequence encodes CASSSGRQGGPDTQYF. The full variable domain, completed using reference TRBV11-2 and TRBJ2-3, is EAGVAQSPRYKIIEKRQSVAFWCNPISGHATLYWYQQILGQGPKLLIQFQNNGVVDDSQLPKDRFSAERLKGVDSTLKIQPAKLEDSAVYLCASSSGRQGGPDTQYFGPGTRLTVL.

As DNA, the CDR3 is TGTGCCAGCAGTTACAGGGGGGGCACCTACGAGCAGTACTTC. Translated: CASSYRGGTYEQYF. The chain joins TRBV6-5 to TRBJ2-7; D might be TRBD2 (7 bases). The CDR3 loop spans 14 amino acids. Germline assignment: CDR1 MNHEY and CDR2 SVGAGI. V was shortened by 2 bases and J by 2 bases, with 10 bases between the two germline ends.

This clone was seen a few times. The junction and the germline gene differ at one end; a read error may be behind it. CDR3 nucleotides: TGTGCCAGCACCTCTAAGGGAGAGCGGTTCTTC. Protein sequence: CASTSKGERFF. The V gene is TRBV6-1, the J gene TRBJ2-1, with D possibly TRBD2 on 5 matching bases. Germline CDR1 MNHNS, CDR2 SASEGT. CDR3 length: 11 residues.

This chain links TRBV11-2 with TRBJ2-5; 9 bases match TRBD1. The V gene end was trimmed by 5 bases and the J gene end by 2 bases; junction bases not matched to a gene: 6. There are 15 residues in the CDR3. CDR1 and CDR2 (germline): SGHAT, FQNNGV. CDR3 protein: CASSPRGQGQETQYF. The CDR3 region has the DNA TGTGCCAGCAGCCCACGGGGACAGGGACAAGAGACCCAGTACTTC.

The chain has TRBV15 and TRBJ2-1; 7 bases agree with TRBD2. The length of the CDR3 is 14 residues. The V segment lost 1 base and the J segment 4 bases; nucleotides outside the gene matches: 1. Germline V lookup: CDR1 LNHNV, CDR2 YYDKDF (reference sequence). In DNA, the CDR3 is TGTGCCACCAGCAGAGGCGGGGGATACAATGAGCAGTTCTTC. It yields the protein CATSRGGGYNEQFF.

Details on this clone: The sample carries other DNA sequences with the same CDR3. The V and J genes are TRBV7-9 and TRBJ1-1; the D gene is possibly TRBD1 (5 bases). This CDR3 contains 14 residues. CDR1 is SEHNR, CDR2 FQNEAQ, per germline (reference sequence). With 5 bases removed from V and 1 base from J, the gap between germline ends came to 11 bases. The CDR3 nucleotides read TGTGCCAGCAGCCCAAGGGGAGGGAACACTGAAGCTTTCTTT. Its translation is CASSPRGGNTEAFF.

The genes are TRBV7-3 and TRBJ1-6, with 8 bases lining up with TRBD1. The CDR3 contains 15 residues. Germline CDR1 SGHTA, CDR2 FQGTGA. Trimming at V came to 5 bases and at J to 5 bases, leaving 5 bases not matched to a gene. The CDR3 DNA is TGTGCCAGCAGCGCCCACAGGGGGAATAATTCACCCCTCCACTTT. It is translated as CASSAHRGNNSPLHF.

The CDR3 sequence is CASSIYPDTEAFF. The CDR3 nucleotides are TGTGCCAGTAGTATATATCCGGACACTGAAGCTTTCTTT. J is TRBJ1-1 and V is TRBV19; unclear D gene. Trimming removed 2 bases at V and 3 bases at J, with 7 bases between. The CDR3 length is 13 residues. The germline CDR1 and CDR2 sequences are LNHDA and SQIVND (reference sequence).

The gene calls are TRBV6-5 and TRBJ1-1, with D unresolved. Germline assignment: CDR1 MNHEY and CDR2 SVGAGI. CDR3 length: 13 residues. V was trimmed by 7 bases and J by 1 base, leaving 10 bases between them. CDR3: CASIMPGNTEAFF. The CDR3 DNA reads TGTGCCAGCATCATGCCGGGGAACACTGAAGCTTTCTTT.

The chain has TRBV6-5 and TRBJ1-5; maybe TRBD1 (5 bases). Trimming stripped 5 bases from V and 5 bases from J, with 10 bases between. This CDR3 spans 13 amino acids. Germline CDR1 MNHEY, CDR2 SVGAGI. Here the CDR3 DNA reads TGTGCCAGCAGTAGGGACTGGGATCAGCCCCAGCATTTT. Its protein product is CASSRDWDQPQHF.

This clone appeared once. This sequence joins TRBV6-5 and TRBJ1-1, with D unresolved. The CDR3 is 16 residues long. The germline V gene has CDR1 MNHEY and CDR2 SVGAGI. The V end was cut by 4 bases, the J end by 0 bases, with 15 bases between. CDR3 nucleotides: TGTGCCAGCAGTTCGGATCAGACATACATGAACACTGAAGCTTTCTTT. This gives the protein CASSSDQTYMNTEAFF.

The chain carries TRBV19 and TRBJ1-1; TRBD1 might be the D (5 bases). V shed 7 bases and J shed 4 bases, with 16 bases lying between them. CDR1 is LNHDA, CDR2 SQIVND, per germline (reference sequence). This CDR3 comprises 14 residues. As DNA, the CDR3 is TGTGCCAGTACCTTAGGGCAGGGTTCCACTGAAGCTTTCTTT. It yields the protein CASTLGQGSTEAFF.

The rearrangement links TRBV7-2 to TRBJ1-1; TRBD1 is a possible D gene (6 bases). Germline lookup yields CDR1 SGHTA and CDR2 FQGNSA. This CDR3 spans 14 amino acids. Trimming took off 0 bases at V and 5 bases at J, with 10 bases between the two ends. Written as DNA, the CDR3 is TGTGCCAGCAGCTTAGCGGGGGCGTGGACTGAAGCTTTCTTT. Amino acid sequence: CASSLAGAWTEAFF.

This chain uses TRBV5-1 with TRBJ2-7; TRBD1 matches at 9 bases. V was pared by 4 bases and J by 5 bases, with 7 bases of the junction left unmatched. In germline, CDR1 is SGHRS, CDR2 YFSETQ. This CDR3 is 14 amino acids long. The chain's CDR3 is CASSQGTGSHEQYF. The CDR3, as DNA: TGCGCCAGCAGCCAAGGGACAGGGAGCCACGAGCAGTACTTC.

The V gene is TRBV7-2, the J gene TRBJ1-2; TRBD1 might be the D (6 bases). The V gene lost 4 bases and the J gene lost 6 bases, with 18 bases spanning the gap. This CDR3 spans 15 amino acids. Germline lookup yields CDR1 SGHTA and CDR2 FQGNSA. CDR3: CASSSQPSQGHGYTF. CDR3 DNA sequence: TGTGCCAGCAGCTCCCAACCTTCACAGGGTCATGGCTACACCTTC.

This rearrangement joins TRBV5-1 to TRBJ2-7, with D tentatively TRBD1 (5 bases). The CDR3 totals 15 residues. CDR1 and CDR2 (germline): SGHRS, YFSETQ. V lost 2 bases, J lost 2 bases, and 14 bases lay in between. The CDR3 region is CASSFDSRSTYEQYF. The CDR3 nucleotides read TGCGCCAGCAGCTTCGACAGCCGATCGACCTACGAGCAGTACTTC.

This chain uses TRBV5-1 with TRBJ1-1; D gene unclear. From germline, CDR1 is SGHRS and CDR2 YFSETQ. This CDR3 is built from 14 residues. With 2 bases removed from V and 1 base from J, the gap between germline ends came to 9 bases. The CDR3, as DNA: TGCGCCAGCAGCTTTAGCAGTCAGAACACTGAAGCTTTCTTT. Its translation is CASSFSSQNTEAFF.

This rearrangement joins TRBV6-5 to TRBJ1-5; D remains ambiguous. The CDR3 sequence is 13 residues long. CDR1 and CDR2 from the germline V gene are MNHEY and SVGAGI. V was pared by 5 bases and J by 3 bases, with 8 bases between. The CDR3 is CASSQHINQPQHF. CDR3 bases: TGTGCCAGCAGTCAACACATCAATCAGCCCCAGCATTTT.

The V gene is TRBV9, the J gene TRBJ1-1, with 9 bases aligning to TRBD1. The germline V gene encodes CDR1 SGDLS and CDR2 YYNGEE. The V and J ends lost 7 bases and 1 base, in that order; junction bases with no gene match: 8. This CDR3 region has 15 residues. CDR3 DNA: TGTGCCAGCGCTCCTAACAGGGGGCCGAACACTGAAGCTTTCTTT. Amino acids: CASAPNRGPNTEAFF.

The gene calls are TRBV6-5 and TRBJ1-6, with TRBD1 identical over 7 bases. Germline CDR1 is MNHEY and CDR2 is SVGAGI. Unmatched junction bases numbered 4, after V lost 4 bases and J lost 10 bases. The length of the CDR3 is 13 residues. CDR3 amino acids: CASSFTGESPLHF. CDR3 in DNA: TGTGCCAGCAGTTTCACAGGGGAGTCACCCCTCCACTTT.

This clone has just one count. This chain connects TRBV4-1 to TRBJ1-5, with TRBD1 matching 8 bases. The V segment lost 4 bases and the J segment 4 bases; nucleotides outside the gene matches: 9. Germline V gene sequence: CDR1 MGHRA, CDR2 YSYEKL. The CDR3 loop spans 16 amino acids. The CDR3 DNA follows: TGCGCCAGCAGCCGCGACCCGGGACAGGCGAATCAGCCCCAGCATTTT. This encodes CASSRDPGQANQPQHF.

This clone appeared a few times. The rearrangement uses TRBV7-9 and TRBJ2-7; D not certain. Germline-derived CDR1 and CDR2 are SEHNR and FQNEAQ (reference sequence). The CDR3 runs 12 residues. Trimming took off 3 bases at V and 2 bases at J, with 5 bases between the two ends. The CDR3 is CASSFRTYEQYF. CDR3 DNA sequence: TGTGCCAGCAGCTTCAGGACCTACGAGCAGTACTTC.

The chain couples TRBV25-1 to TRBJ1-2; 7 nucleotides line up with TRBD1. CDR3 length equals 11 residues. J was trimmed by 3 bases and V by 9 bases; bases with no gene match: 1. Per germline, CDR1 MGHDK and CDR2 SYGVNS. The CDR3 sequence is CASTGDYGYTF. CDR3 coding DNA: TGTGCCAGTACAGGGGACTATGGCTACACCTTC.

The gene calls are TRBV11-2 and TRBJ1-1; 7 bases line up with TRBD1. This CDR3 comprises 15 residues. V was clipped by 4 bases and J by 4 bases; unmatched bases: 9. Per germline, CDR1 SGHAT and CDR2 FQNNGV. As DNA, the CDR3 is TGTGCCAGCAGCTCGAGCGCTACAGGGGTCACTGAAGCTTTCTTT. Protein: CASSSSATGVTEAFF.

This chain links TRBV28 with TRBJ1-1; TRBD1 aligns across 8 bases. Germline CDR1 and CDR2: MDHEN and SYDVKM. V dropped 5 bases and J dropped 4; count of bases not matched to a gene: 9. CDR3 size: 15 residues. Here the CDR3 DNA reads TGTGCCAGCAGTCCTTGGACAGGGAAGACCACTGAAGCTTTCTTT. This codes for CASSPWTGKTTEAFF. The full variable domain, in which reference TRBV28 and TRBJ1-1 provide the parts outside the CDR3, is DVKVTQSSRYLVKRTGEKVFLECVQDMDHENMFWYRQDPGLGLRLIYFSYDVKMKEKGDIPEGYSVSREKKERFSLILESASTNQTSMYLCASSPWTGKTTEAFFGQGTRLTVV.

The rearrangement uses TRBV6-1 and TRBJ2-1, with D possibly being TRBD1 (6 bases). The CDR3 is 16 residues long. Germline V CDR1 and CDR2: MNHNS, SASEGT. Trimming took off 4 bases at V and 5 bases at J, with 18 bases between the two ends. CDR3 protein: CASSGGSGTPDNEQFF. The CDR3 DNA is TGTGCCAGCAGTGGGGGTTCAGGGACACCCGACAATGAGCAGTTCTTC.

V usage is TRBV2 and J usage is TRBJ1-5; 8 bases align to TRBD1. Looked up from germline, CDR1 is SNHLY and CDR2 is FYNNEI. After removal of 7 bases from V and 4 bases from J, the junction contained 3 bases not matched to a gene. This CDR3 region has 13 residues. In nucleotides, the CDR3 is TGTGCCAGCAACGACAGGGGTAATCAGCCCCAGCATTTT. This translates into CASNDRGNQPQHF.

CDR3 sequence: CASTLSGETQYF. The CDR3 DNA follows: TGTGCCAGCACACTGTCGGGGGAGACCCAGTACTTC. This chain connects TRBV2 to TRBJ2-5; maybe TRBD2 (5 bases). The CDR3 contains 12 residues. CDR1 SNHLY and CDR2 FYNNEI come from the germline V gene. The ends were cut back, 7 bases at V and 5 bases at J, with 11 bases in the middle.